The clone carrying this T cell receptor (beta chain) was picked up many times. What it recognizes is unknown. The J segment lost 4 bases and the V segment lost 4 bases, leaving 9 bases of the junction unmatched. This CDR3 region has 15 residues. Germline V gene lookup returns CDR1 SGHDT and CDR2 YYEEEE. The data are from a study of T cells after yellow fever vaccination. Regarding the study as a whole: A weaker secondary response peaked on day 5, the primary on day 15. Most clones from primary vaccination resurfaced after the booster (roughly 96% CD4, approximately 87% CD8). The CD4 compartment and the CD8 compartment contained a small share of clonotypes in common.

Via MiXCR, TCRdb re-called the 5' RACE reads, giving one row per CDR3 protein. The repertoire includes more than 300,000 distinct CDR3 sequences, around 6.8% of them detected once, and about 18% sits in the top ten. The rearrangement joins TRBV5-6 to TRBJ1-2; 8 nucleotides match TRBD1. Sequencing was performed on PBMCs, taken roughly 47 days after the first yellow fever vaccination. This sequence originates from a man in his late teens or twenties who received the YFV17D yellow fever vaccine. The CDR3 loop reads CASSPRTGRVYGYTF. CDR3 nucleotides: TGTGCCAGCAGCCCCCGGACAGGGCGAGTCTATGGCTACACCTTC.